What follows describes a single T cell receptor beta chain. The assay was immunoSEQ multiplex PCR, and TCRdb's table has in-frame clones only and misses some. The sample holds 200,000 to 300,000 clones, around 92% seen once. This entry comes from a study of blood T cell repertoires in COVID-19. Whole-study context: Material from acute and convalescent COVID-19 was sourced from the United States, Italy and Spain. T cells, B-cell-depleted T cells, or PBMCs provided the cDNA or gDNA that served as material.

The V gene's germline CDR1 is GTSNPN and CDR2 SVGIG (reference sequence). This CDR3 has 14 amino acids. Trimming shortened V by 0 bases and J by 2 bases, and 8 bases separated the two germline ends. Sequenced sample: peripheral blood. The chain recombines TRBV30 with TRBJ1-5; D may be TRBD1 (6 bases). This receptor was obtained from a young adult with COVID-19, enrolled during active disease. As DNA, the CDR3 is TGTGCCTGGAGTGTACAGGGCCGCAATCAGCCCCAGCATTTT. Amino acids: CAWSVQGRNQPQHF.